These T cell receptor beta chains were read from a single sample in a study of shared clonotypes between healthy human individuals. Sequencing was performed with immunoSEQ multiplex PCR; in TCRdb, only in-frame clones are kept and a portion is missing. The sample holds approximately 2.5 million clones, 93% seen once. The sample taken for sequencing was naive CD4+ T cells from PBMCs. The receptor source for this set is a man aged 18 to 30 in good health. Some clones in this sample may be carry-over from other donors' samples. Each CDR3 is given with its conserved first and last residue. D genes are given only for firm matches. Only part of the rows carry a size: once, few, many, or a class if the clone is expanded.

j_call clone_size v_call d_call cdr3_nt cdr3_aa
TRBJ1-2 few TRBV28 NA TGTGCCAGCAGTCGCCGGACACACACCTTC CASSRRTHTF
TRBJ2-7 NA TRBV7-2 TRBD2 TGTGCCAGCAGCTTAGGAGTTGCTAGCGGGACCTACGAGCAGTACTTC CASSLGVASGTYEQYF
TRBJ1-4 NA TRBV5-8 TRBD1 TGTGCCAGCAGCTTGGGACAGGGAGGTGGTGAAAAACTGTTTTTT CASSLGQGGGEKLFF
TRBJ2-1 NA TRBV28 TRBD2 TGTGCCAGCAGTTTCCGCCTACTAGCGGGGTTCTACAATGAGCAGTTCTTC CASSFRLLAGFYNEQFF
TRBJ2-1 NA TRBV13 TRBD2 TGTGCCAGCAGACTAATACTAGCGGGAGGCCCCGATGAGCAGTTCTTC CASRLILAGGPDEQFF
TRBJ1-5 NA TRBV6-5 TRBD1 TGTGCCAGCGGGGACAGAGCGAGCAATCAGCCCCAGCATTTT CASGDRASNQPQHF
TRBJ2-1 NA TRBV28 TRBD2 TGTGCCAGCAGTTTAGGTCGTAGCGGGAAGAACAATGAGCAGTTCTTC CASSLGRSGKNNEQFF
TRBJ2-7 NA TRBV14 NA TGTGCCAGCAGCCCGAACTCCTACGAGCAGTACTTC CASSPNSYEQYF
TRBJ1-3 NA TRBV5-1 NA TGCGCCAGCAGCTTGGGACAGGACCCCTCCTCTGGAAACACCATATATTTT CASSLGQDPSSGNTIYF
TRBJ1-5 NA TRBV2 NA TGTGCCAGCAGCAGGGAAGGCCAGCCCCAGCATTTT CASSREGQPQHF
TRBJ2-7 NA TRBV7-2 TRBD1 TGTGCCAGCAGCAGAAGGACAGGGACCCACGAGCAGTACTTC CASSRRTGTHEQYF
TRBJ1-2 NA TRBV7-9 TRBD1 TGTGCCAGCAGCTTAGGGCAGGGGGCGCCTATTACCTATGGCTACACCTTC CASSLGQGAPITYGYTF
TRBJ1-3 once TRBV4-1 TRBD1 TGCGCCAGCAGCCAGGATGACAGGGCCCTGGGAAACACCATATATTTT CASSQDDRALGNTIYF
TRBJ2-3 NA TRBV10-2 TRBD2 TGCGCCAGCAGTGACTGGGCTAGCGGGAACACAGATACGCAGTATTTT CASSDWASGNTDTQYF
TRBJ1-2 NA TRBV9 TRBD1 TGTGCCAGCAGCGCAAAAATTTCCGGGACAGGACACATCGAAATCTATGGCTACACCTTC CASSAKISGTGHIEIYGYTF
TRBJ2-1 NA TRBV7-7 TRBD2 TGTGCCAGCAGCTACTCCAGCGGGGCCTACAATGAGCAGTTCTTC CASSYSSGAYNEQFF